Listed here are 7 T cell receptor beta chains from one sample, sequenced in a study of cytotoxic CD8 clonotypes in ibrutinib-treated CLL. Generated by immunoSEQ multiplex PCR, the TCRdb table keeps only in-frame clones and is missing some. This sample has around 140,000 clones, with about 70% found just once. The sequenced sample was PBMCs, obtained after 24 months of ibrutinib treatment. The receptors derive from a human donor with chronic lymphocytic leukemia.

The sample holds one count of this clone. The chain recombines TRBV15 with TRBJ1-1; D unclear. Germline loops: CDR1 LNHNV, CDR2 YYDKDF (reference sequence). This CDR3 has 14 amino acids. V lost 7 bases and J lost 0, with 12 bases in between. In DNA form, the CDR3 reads TGTGCCACCACCCCGGACCGGATGAACACTGAAGCTTTCTTT. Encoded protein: CATTPDRMNTEAFF.

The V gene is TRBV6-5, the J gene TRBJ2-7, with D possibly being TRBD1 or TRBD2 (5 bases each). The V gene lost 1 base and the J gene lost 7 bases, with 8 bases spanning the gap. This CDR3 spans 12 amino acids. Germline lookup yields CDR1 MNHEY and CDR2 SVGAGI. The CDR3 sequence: CASSYWGGEQYF. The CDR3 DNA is TGTGCCAGCAGTTACTGGGGCGGGGAGCAGTACTTC.

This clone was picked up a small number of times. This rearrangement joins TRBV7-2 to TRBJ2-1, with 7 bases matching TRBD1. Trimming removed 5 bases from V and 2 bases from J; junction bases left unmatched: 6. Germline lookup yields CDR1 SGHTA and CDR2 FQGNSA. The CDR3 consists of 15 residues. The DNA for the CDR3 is TGTGCCAGCAGCGCTCCGGGACAGCCCTACAATGAGCAGTTCTTC. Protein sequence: CASSAPGQPYNEQFF.

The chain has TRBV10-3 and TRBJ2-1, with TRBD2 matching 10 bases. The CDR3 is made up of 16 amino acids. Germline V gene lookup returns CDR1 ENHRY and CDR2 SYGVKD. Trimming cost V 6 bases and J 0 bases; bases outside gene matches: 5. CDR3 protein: CAISGAGGSSYNEQFF. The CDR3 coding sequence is TGTGCCATCAGCGGAGCGGGGGGGAGCTCCTACAATGAGCAGTTCTTC.

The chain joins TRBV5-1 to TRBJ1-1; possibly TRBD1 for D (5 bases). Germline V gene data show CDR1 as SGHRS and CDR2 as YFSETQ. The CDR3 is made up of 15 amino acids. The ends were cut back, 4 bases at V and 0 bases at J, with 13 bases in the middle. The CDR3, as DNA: TGCGCCAGCAGCACGGGACTGTTTATGAACACTGAAGCTTTCTTT. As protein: CASSTGLFMNTEAFF.

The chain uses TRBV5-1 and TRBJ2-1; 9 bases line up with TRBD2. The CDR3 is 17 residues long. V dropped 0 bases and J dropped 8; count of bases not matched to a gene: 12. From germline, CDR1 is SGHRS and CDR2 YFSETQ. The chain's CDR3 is CASSLALAGGPFDEQFF. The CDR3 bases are TGCGCCAGCAGCTTGGCCTTGGCGGGAGGGCCGTTTGATGAGCAGTTCTTC.

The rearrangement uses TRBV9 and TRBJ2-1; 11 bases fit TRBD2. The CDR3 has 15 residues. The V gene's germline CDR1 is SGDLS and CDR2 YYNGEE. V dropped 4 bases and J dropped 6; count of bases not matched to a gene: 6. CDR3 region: CASSHGLAGVNEQFF. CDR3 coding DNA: TGTGCCAGCAGCCACGGACTAGCGGGTGTCAATGAGCAGTTCTTC. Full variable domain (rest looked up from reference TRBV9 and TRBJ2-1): DSGVTQTPKHLITATGQRVTLRCSPRSGDLSVYWYQQSLDQGLQFLIQYYNGEERAKGNILERFSAQQFPDLHSELNLSSLELGDSALYFCASSHGLAGVNEQFFGPGTRLTVL.